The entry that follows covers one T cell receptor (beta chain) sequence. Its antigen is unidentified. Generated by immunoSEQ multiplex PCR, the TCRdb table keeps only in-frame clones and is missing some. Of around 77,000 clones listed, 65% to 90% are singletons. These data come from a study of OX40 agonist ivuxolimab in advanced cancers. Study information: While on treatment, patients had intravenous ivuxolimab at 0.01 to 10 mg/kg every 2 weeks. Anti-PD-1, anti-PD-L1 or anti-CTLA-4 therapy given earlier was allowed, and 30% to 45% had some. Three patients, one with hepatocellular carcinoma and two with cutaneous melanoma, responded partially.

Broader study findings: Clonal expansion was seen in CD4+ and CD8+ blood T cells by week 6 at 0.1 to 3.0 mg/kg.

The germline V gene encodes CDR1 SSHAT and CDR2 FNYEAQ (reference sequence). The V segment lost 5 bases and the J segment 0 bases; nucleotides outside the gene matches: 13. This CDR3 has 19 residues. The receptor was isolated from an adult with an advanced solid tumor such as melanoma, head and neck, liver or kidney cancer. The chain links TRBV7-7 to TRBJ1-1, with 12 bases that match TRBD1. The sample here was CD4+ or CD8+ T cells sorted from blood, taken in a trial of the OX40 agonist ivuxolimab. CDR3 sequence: CASSPFPGTGGLMNTEAFF. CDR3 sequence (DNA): TGTGCCAGCAGCCCGTTCCCCGGGACAGGGGGCCTTATGAACACTGAAGCTTTCTTT.